These 30 T cell receptor beta chains originate from one sample sequenced in a study of T cells after yellow fever vaccination. MiXCR, run by TCRdb on the 5' RACE reads, gives a single entry per CDR3 protein. The sample contains some 300,000 distinct CDR3 sequences, around 9.3% of which appear only once. This specimen consisted of CD4+ T cells sorted from PBMCs, obtained 5 days after the yellow fever booster vaccination. All receptors come from a young man who received the YFV17D yellow fever vaccine.

This clonotype was observed many times. The genes are TRBV29-1 and TRBJ1-1; D possibly corresponds to TRBD1 (6 bases). V was cut by 4 bases and J by 1 base, with 10 bases left in between. Germline CDR1 reads SQVTM; CDR2 reads ANQGSEA. CDR3 size: 13 residues. This CDR3 reads CSVGYRANTEAFF. CDR3 nucleotides: TGCAGCGTTGGCTACAGGGCGAACACTGAAGCTTTCTTT.

V and J are TRBV5-5 and TRBJ2-7; tentatively, D is TRBD1 (7 bases). The ends were cut back, 1 base at V and 0 bases at J, with 14 bases in the middle. The CDR3 is made up of 16 amino acids. CDR1 and CDR2 (germline): SGHKS, YYEKEE (reference sequence). CDR3 in amino acids: CASSLSAGGSSYEQYV. CDR3 DNA sequence: TGTGCCAGCAGCTTGAGCGCAGGGGGGAGCTCCTACGAGCAGTACGTC.

V usage is TRBV7-3 and J usage is TRBJ2-5; perhaps TRBD1 as D (6 bases). The V and J ends lost 2 bases and 5 bases respectively, with 15 bases between them. CDR1 SGHTA and CDR2 FQGTGA come from the germline V gene. The CDR3 extends over 15 amino acids. The DNA of the CDR3 is TGTGCCAGCAGCTTAGTACAGGGTCTAAGTGAGACCCAGTACTTC. As protein: CASSLVQGLSETQYF.

With respect to this clonotype: At one boundary the junction diverges from the germline segment, which might be a read error. The chain recombines TRBV19 with TRBJ1-1; no firm D call. The V gene's germline CDR1 is LNHDA and CDR2 SQIVND (reference sequence). This CDR3 spans 18 amino acids. The CDR3 nucleotides read TGTGCCAGTAGCATAGCCGTAGGGCCCCTGGACGGGAACACTGAAGCTTTCTTT. Amino acids: CASSIAVGPLDGNTEAFF.

In its sample, this clonotype was seen many times. The chain uses TRBV3-1 and TRBJ1-1, with D maybe TRBD1 (5 bases). V lost 8 bases, J lost 5 bases, and 15 bases lay in between. Germline values: CDR1 LGHDT, CDR2 YNNKEL (reference sequence). The CDR3 is made up of 13 amino acids. The CDR3 coding sequence is TGTGCCAGCGGCTTTGGCAGGACAACTGAAGCTTTCTTT. This codes for CASGFGRTTEAFF.

This clonotype has ten or more counts. CDR3 sequence: CASSVRETQYF. DNA for the CDR3: TGTGCCAGCAGTGTGCGAGAGACCCAGTACTTC. The gene calls are TRBV2 and TRBJ2-5; D is uncertain. Germline CDR1 and CDR2: SNHLY and FYNNEI. This CDR3 region has 11 residues. Trimming removed 4 bases at V and 4 bases at J, with 4 bases between.

This clonotype came up many times. The chain joins TRBV6-2 or TRBV6-3 to TRBJ2-7; a weak D match, TRBD1 (7 bases). This CDR3 region has 15 residues. V dropped 0 bases and J dropped 6 bases, with 15 bases sitting between them. From germline, CDR1 is MNHEY and CDR2 SVGEGT. CDR3 sequence reads: CASSYSRPGGSEQYF. CDR3 sequence (DNA): TGTGCCAGCAGTTACTCCCGACCAGGGGGGTCCGAGCAGTACTTC.

This clonotype has only a few counts. The chain links TRBV4-3 to TRBJ2-3; 8 bases agree with TRBD2. This CDR3 contains 17 residues. Germline V CDR1 and CDR2: LGHNA, YSLEER. Unmatched junction bases numbered 8, after V lost 2 bases and J lost 1 base. The CDR3 spells CASSQSPLGRGTDTQYF. As DNA, the CDR3 is TGCGCCAGCAGCCAATCACCTCTCGGGAGGGGCACAGATACGCAGTATTTT.

The chain has TRBV20-1 and TRBJ2-4; 7 bases fit TRBD1. Looked up from germline, CDR1 is DFQATT and CDR2 is SNEGSKA (reference sequence). This CDR3 is 14 amino acids long. J gave up 8 bases and V 4 bases, and 11 bases lay outside the gene matches. The CDR3 reads CSAKPPTGSDIQYF. DNA for the CDR3: TGCAGTGCTAAACCTCCGACAGGGTCCGACATTCAGTACTTC.

This clonotype has more than one count but fewer than ten. This chain uses TRBV4-1 with TRBJ2-2; D may match TRBD1 or TRBD2 (5 bases each). The V gene lost 4 bases and the J gene lost 3 bases, with 18 bases spanning the gap. Germline loops: CDR1 MGHRA, CDR2 YSYEKL. This CDR3 contains 17 residues. The CDR3 region is CASSRRAFGTDTGELFF. The CDR3 nucleotides are TGCGCCAGCAGCCGAAGGGCGTTTGGGACGGACACCGGGGAGCTGTTTTTT.

This clonotype was counted a few times. The genes are TRBV25-1 and TRBJ2-7; D ambiguous. Germline V gives CDR1 MGHDK, CDR2 SYGVNS. Trimming removed 2 bases at V and 0 bases at J, with 5 bases between. There are 13 residues in the CDR3. The CDR3 here is CASSEPSSYEQYF. CDR3 DNA sequence: TGTGCCAGCAGTGAACCCAGCTCCTACGAGCAGTACTTC.

This clonotype was seen a few times. The V and J genes are TRBV30 and TRBJ1-2; D is unclear. The germline V gene encodes CDR1 GTSNPN and CDR2 SVGIG (reference sequence). This CDR3 has 13 amino acids. V shed 2 bases and J shed 3 bases, with 10 bases lying between them. CDR3 amino acids: CAWSPLIDYGYTF. CDR3 bases: TGTGCCTGGAGTCCCCTGATAGACTATGGCTACACCTTC.

This clonotype has just a few counts. The chain employs TRBV7-3 and TRBJ1-2; D is possibly TRBD1 (5 bases). Germline-derived CDR1 and CDR2 are SGHTA and FQGTGA. Trimming cost V 5 bases and J 8 bases, with 15 bases left between them. There are 13 residues in the CDR3. The CDR3 loop reads CASSTDSAGGYTF. CDR3 nucleotide sequence: TGTGCCAGCAGCACCGACAGCGCGGGGGGCTACACCTTC.

The V and J genes are TRBV4-1 and TRBJ1-5; D may be TRBD1 (6 bases). This CDR3 region has 18 residues. Per the germline V gene, CDR1 is MGHRA and CDR2 is YSYEKL. Trimming shortened V by 3 bases and J by 3 bases, and 21 bases separated the two germline ends. Here the CDR3 DNA reads TGCGCCAGCAGCCAGATGGTTGTCGGGGGGCTAAACAATCAGCCCCAGCATTTT. It encodes CASSQMVVGGLNNQPQHF.

This sequence joins TRBV7-2 and TRBJ1-6, with D perhaps TRBD1 (6 bases). The CDR3 runs 14 residues. The V end lost 2 bases, the J end lost 9 bases, and 11 bases lay between the germline ends. Germline lookup yields CDR1 SGHTA and CDR2 FQGNSA. The CDR3 is CASSLNRAGSPLHF. CDR3 sequence (DNA): TGTGCCAGCAGCTTAAACAGGGCAGGTTCACCCCTCCACTTT.

The table lists this clonotype with many counts. The CDR3 is CAASWVDEQFF. Written as DNA, the CDR3 is TGTGCCGCCTCCTGGGTGGATGAGCAGTTCTTC. This chain joins TRBV30 and TRBJ2-1, with D unclear. CDR1 is GTSNPN, CDR2 SVGIG, per germline (reference sequence). V dropped 8 bases and J dropped 8 bases, with 13 bases sitting between them. The CDR3 extends over 11 amino acids.

This clonotype was seen a few times. The chain uses TRBV6-5 and TRBJ2-2, with a weak D call TRBD1 (5 bases). The germline V gene encodes CDR1 MNHEY and CDR2 SVGAGI. The V end lost 6 bases, the J end lost 6 bases, and 8 bases lay between the germline ends. The CDR3 sequence is 12 residues long. The CDR3 spells CASRDNAGELFF. CDR3 bases: TGTGCCAGCAGGGACAACGCCGGGGAGCTGTTTTTT.

This clonotype showed up many times. V is TRBV7-2 and J is TRBJ1-5; D gene uncertain. CDR1 and CDR2 (germline): SGHTA, FQGNSA. The CDR3 spans 15 residues. V lost 3 bases to trimming and J lost 0 bases, with 9 bases between them. The CDR3 protein is CASSLRGYSNQPQHF. The CDR3 nucleotides read TGTGCCAGCAGCTTGCGGGGTTATAGCAATCAGCCCCAGCATTTT.

This chain connects TRBV3-1 to TRBJ2-3; TRBD2 matches at 9 bases. J gave up 0 bases and V 0 bases, and 7 bases lay outside the gene matches. This CDR3 spans 18 amino acids. The germline gives CDR1 LGHDT, CDR2 YNNKEL (reference sequence). This CDR3 is CASSQDSASGVSTDTQYF. CDR3 bases: TGTGCCAGCAGCCAAGATTCGGCTAGCGGGGTTAGCACAGATACGCAGTATTTT.

The rearrangement links TRBV7-9 to TRBJ2-3, with D tentatively TRBD2 (6 bases). The germline V gene encodes CDR1 SEHNR and CDR2 FQNEAQ (reference sequence). The ends were cut back, 4 bases at V and 5 bases at J, with 13 bases in the middle. This CDR3 contains 14 residues. The CDR3 spells CASSSSADRDTQYF. DNA for the CDR3: TGTGCCAGCAGCTCTAGCGCCGATAGAGATACGCAGTATTTT.

This clonotype showed up just a few times. J is TRBJ1-1 and V is TRBV2; TRBD1 matches at 7 bases. With 7 bases clipped from V and 5 bases from J, the junction kept 10 bases outside the gene matches. Germline V gives CDR1 SNHLY, CDR2 FYNNEI. The CDR3 runs to 14 residues. DNA for the CDR3: TGTGCCAGCAACCCGACAGGGAGAGGAACTGAAGCTTTCTTT. This gives the protein CASNPTGRGTEAFF. The full variable domain, in which reference TRBV2 and TRBJ1-1 provide the parts outside the CDR3, is EPEVTQTPSHQVTQMGQEVILRCVPISNHLYFYWYRQILGQKVEFLVSFYNNEISEKSEIFDDQFSVERPDGSNFTLKIRSTKLEDSAMYFCASNPTGRGTEAFFGQGTRLTVV.

This clonotype was recorded many times. This chain uses TRBV7-2 with TRBJ1-4; no clear D gene. The germline V and J ends were trimmed by 2 bases and 1 base, with 8 bases remaining between them. CDR1 is SGHTA, CDR2 FQGNSA, per germline. The CDR3 has 15 amino acids. CDR3 sequence reads: CASSLISQTNEKLFF. CDR3 DNA sequence: TGTGCCAGCAGCTTAATTTCCCAAACTAATGAAAAACTGTTTTTT. Complete variable domain (other parts from reference TRBV7-2 and TRBJ1-4): GAGVSQSPSNKVTEKGKDVELRCDPISGHTALYWYRQSLGQGLEFLIYFQGNSAPDKSGLPSDRFSAERTGGSVSTLTIQRTQQEDSAVYLCASSLISQTNEKLFFGSGTQLSVL.

This clonotype was detected only a few times. V usage is TRBV20-1 and J usage is TRBJ1-1; weak D call: TRBD1 (5 bases). Trimming cost V 5 bases and J 8 bases, with 18 bases left between them. Germline assignment: CDR1 DFQATT and CDR2 SNEGSKA (reference sequence). The CDR3 covers 13 residues. The CDR3 DNA sequence: TGCAGTGCTGAACAACCGGGGCAGGGAGAAGCTTTCTTT. Residues: CSAEQPGQGEAFF.

This clonotype was seen only a few times. The chain has TRBV27 and TRBJ2-7, with 9 bases matching TRBD1. V lost 6 bases, J lost 2 bases, and 14 bases stayed unmatched. This CDR3 contains 17 residues. In germline, CDR1 is MNHEY, CDR2 SMNVEV (reference sequence). CDR3 DNA sequence: TGTGCCAGCAGCGCTAGACCGGGACAGGGTGTTGCCTACGAGCAGTACGTC. It translates to CASSARPGQGVAYEQYV.

This clonotype appeared a few times. The V call is TRBV3-1, the J call TRBJ1-4, with TRBD1 as a possible D gene (5 bases). Between the trimmed V and J ends, which lost 6 bases and 3 bases, there was a span of 11 bases. Germline lookup yields CDR1 LGHDT and CDR2 YNNKEL (reference sequence). CDR3 length: 14 amino acids. CDR3 in amino acids: CASRAGLPNEKLFF. CDR3 coding DNA: TGTGCCAGCAGGGCAGGGTTGCCTAATGAAAAACTGTTTTTT.

This clonotype was counted many times. This chain connects TRBV2 to TRBJ2-4; D is perhaps TRBD2 (5 bases). This CDR3 region has 15 residues. CDR1 is SNHLY and CDR2 is FYNNEI in the germline V gene. Deletions cut 6 bases from V and 7 bases from J, with 19 bases between. The CDR3 is CASRRSAVVRNIQYF. CDR3 DNA sequence: TGTGCCAGCAGACGATCAGCGGTAGTCCGGAACATTCAGTACTTC.

The chain joins TRBV4-1 to TRBJ2-4; D unresolved. CDR3 length: 15 amino acids. Trimming shortened V by 1 base and J by 0 bases, and 7 bases separated the two germline ends. CDR1 is MGHRA and CDR2 is YSYEKL in the germline V gene. CDR3 DNA: TGCGCCAGCAGCCAAGTTCAACTAGCCAAAAACATTCAGTACTTC. Translated, it gives CASSQVQLAKNIQYF.

The chain is built from TRBV20-1 and TRBJ2-7; TRBD1 matches at 9 bases. This CDR3 has 15 amino acids. Germline CDR1 is DFQATT and CDR2 is SNEGSKA (reference sequence). After removal of 6 bases from V and 3 bases from J, the junction contained 12 bases not matched to a gene. The CDR3 loop is CSARPGTGTYYEQYV. The CDR3 DNA is TGCAGTGCGCGTCCCGGGACAGGGACTTACTACGAGCAGTACGTC.

This chain connects TRBV5-1 to TRBJ2-2, with 7 bases that match TRBD1. The CDR3 sequence is 15 residues long. Germline-derived CDR1 and CDR2 are SGHRS and YFSETQ. V dropped 0 bases and J dropped 6; count of bases not matched to a gene: 5. DNA for the CDR3: TGCGCCAGCAGCTTGGGTCCAGGGGGATCCGGGGAGCTGTTTTTT. Translating gives CASSLGPGGSGELFF.

The V gene is TRBV7-9, the J gene TRBJ2-3; D might be TRBD2 (7 bases). CDR1 and CDR2 (germline): SEHNR, FQNEAQ (reference sequence). This CDR3 comprises 16 residues. V was cut by 5 bases and J by 2 bases, with 17 bases left in between. The chain's CDR3 is CASSTIGGGSTDTQYF. The CDR3 nucleotides are TGTGCCAGCAGCACCATAGGCGGGGGCTCCACAGATACGCAGTATTTT. Together with reference TRBV7-9 and TRBJ2-3, the CDR3 gives the full variable domain: DTGVSQNPRHKITKRGQNVTFRCDPISEHNRLYWYRQTLGQGPEFLTYFQNEAQLEKSRLLSDRFSAERPKGSFSTLEIQRTEQGDSAMYLCASSTIGGGSTDTQYFGPGTRLTVL.